A single sample gave rise to the 19 T cell receptor beta chains below, sequenced in a study of T cells expressing NK-cell markers. TCRdb re-analyzed the 5' RACE reads; it lists each CDR3 protein once, without DNA. In all, the sample yields a few hundred thousand distinct CDR3 sequences. The specimen was blood T cells: a sorted CD56 or NKG2C T cell subset, CD4+ or CD8+ T cells, or bulk PBMC T cells (not recorded which). These receptors all come from a woman in her forties or fifties in good health.

The chain uses TRBV25-1 and TRBJ1-4; lacking DNA, the TRBD1 call made by TCRdb goes unchecked. Germline CDR1 is MGHDK and CDR2 is SYGVNS. The CDR3 runs 14 residues. The CDR3 sequence: CASSDARPPEKLFF.

This rearrangement joins TRBV11-3 to TRBJ2-1; TCRdb reports TRBD1, a call that lacks DNA to check it against. In germline, CDR1 is SGHNT, CDR2 YENEEA. This CDR3 contains 17 residues. Here the CDR3 reads CASSFGGGYSSYNEQFF. The full variable domain, completed using reference TRBV11-3 and TRBJ2-1, is EAGVVQSPRYKIIEKKQPVAFWCNPISGHNTLYWYLQNLGQGPELLIRYENEEAVDDSQLPKDRFSAERLKGVDSTLKIQPAELGDSAVYLCASSFGGGYSSYNEQFFGPGTRLTVL.

This chain uses TRBV5-5 with TRBJ2-1. Per germline, CDR1 SGHKS and CDR2 YYEKEE (reference sequence). CDR3 size: 16 residues. The CDR3 loop is CASSFDSILRVKSEFF.

The chain employs TRBV24-1 and TRBJ2-3; no DNA is available, so the TRBD2 call from TCRdb remains unchecked. The CDR3 is 13 residues long. Germline V gives CDR1 KGHDR, CDR2 SFDVKD. This CDR3 reads CATSVEGPDTQYF.

The chain employs TRBV2 and TRBJ1-5. The CDR3 covers 13 residues. The V gene's germline CDR1 is SNHLY and CDR2 FYNNEI. The chain's CDR3 is CASRRSNLAPQHF.

The chain employs TRBV24-1 and TRBJ2-5; with no DNA, the TCRdb D assignment of TRBD2 cannot be verified. The CDR3 has 14 amino acids. Germline CDR1 is KGHDR and CDR2 is SFDVKD. The CDR3 spells CATSGWTGDKTQYF.

The chain links TRBV19 to TRBJ2-2; the TCRdb D gene call, TRBD1, has no DNA to confirm it. This CDR3 has 13 amino acids. Germline CDR1 reads LNHDA; CDR2 reads SQIVND (reference sequence). The CDR3 here is CASISPETGELFF.

J is TRBJ1-5 and V is TRBV15; the TCRdb call, TRBD1, lacks DNA for checking. This CDR3 has 14 residues. CDR1 is LNHNV, CDR2 YYDKDF, per germline (reference sequence). CDR3 amino acids: CATSGQRGNQPQHF.

The chain joins TRBV6-2 or TRBV6-3 to TRBJ2-5; TCRdb indicates TRBD2, and absent DNA this call remains unverified. Germline values: CDR1 MNHEY, CDR2 SVGEGT. This CDR3 contains 20 residues. The CDR3 sequence is CASSANLGGLAGGPKGTQYF.

The CDR3: CASSQEGQGQYTEAFF. The J gene is TRBJ1-1, the V gene TRBV4-1. CDR1 and CDR2 (germline): MGHRA, YSYEKL. This CDR3 is 16 amino acids long.

The chain recombines TRBV20-1 with TRBJ1-5. The CDR3 has 13 amino acids. The germline gives CDR1 DFQATT, CDR2 SNEGSKA (reference sequence). CDR3 in amino acids: CSITLGLDQPQHF.

J is TRBJ2-1 and V is TRBV10-3; TCRdb reports TRBD2, a call that lacks DNA to check it against. The CDR3 runs 18 residues. Germline-derived CDR1 and CDR2 are ENHRY and SYGVKD. This CDR3 reads CAISEPTRSGGPYNEQFF.

The chain links TRBV15 to TRBJ2-7; the D call from TCRdb, TRBD1, cannot be confirmed without DNA. The CDR3 sequence is 16 residues long. Germline V gives CDR1 LNHNV, CDR2 YYDKDF (reference sequence). CDR3 protein: CATSRDPAGPGSEQYF.

The genes are TRBV11-2 and TRBJ1-1. The germline gives CDR1 SGHAT, CDR2 FQNNGV. The CDR3 totals 13 residues. Here the CDR3 reads CASTSGFNTEAFF.

The CDR3 sequence is CASSRAGAREQYF. This chain connects TRBV4-1 to TRBJ2-7; TCRdb names TRBD1, which stays unverified in the absence of DNA. CDR1 MGHRA and CDR2 YSYEKL come from the germline V gene. The CDR3 extends over 13 amino acids.

The gene calls are TRBV12-3 or TRBV12-4 and TRBJ2-3; without DNA, the TCRdb call of TRBD2 cannot be checked. CDR3 length: 17 residues. The CDR3 region is CASSPYLARERTDTQYF.

The chain is built from TRBV25-1 and TRBJ2-1. This CDR3 has 12 amino acids. Germline CDR1 MGHDK, CDR2 SYGVNS. CDR3 region: CASSESRGSQFF.

The chain couples TRBV5-1 to TRBJ2-1; TCRdb's assignment of TRBD2 cannot be checked, as there is no DNA. The germline V gene has CDR1 SGHRS and CDR2 YFSETQ. This CDR3 comprises 14 residues. The CDR3 is CASSVLAGENEQFF.

The V and J genes are TRBV6-2 or TRBV6-3 and TRBJ2-3; TCRdb gives TRBD2 as the D gene, but with no DNA this cannot be confirmed. The germline V gene has CDR1 MNHEY and CDR2 SVGEGT. The CDR3 loop spans 16 amino acids. CDR3 in amino acids: CASSTPGLADTDTQYF.